Included here is one T cell receptor (beta chain) sequence, with context. This sample is drawn from a study of preoperative IRX-2 immunotherapy in early breast cancer. Treatment of the sample: preoperative locoregional IRX-2 cytokine immunotherapy. Generated by immunoSEQ multiplex PCR, the TCRdb table keeps only in-frame clones and is missing some. Altogether some 99,000 clones are present, around 86% being singletons, with the ten largest covering roughly 1.9%. The CDR3 contains 18 residues. V lost 0 bases and J 0 bases, leaving 15 bases between the germline ends. Germline assignment: CDR1 SGHNT and CDR2 YENEEA.

The chain carries TRBV11-3 and TRBJ1-3, with D perhaps matching TRBD1 (5 bases). The sample was tumor tissue, taken after IRX-2 immunotherapy. This clonotype was sampled from a human donor with breast cancer. The CDR3 DNA is TGTGCCAGCAGCTTAGATCCGACAGCGCTGAGCTCTGGAAACACCATATATTTT. Its translation: CASSLDPTALSSGNTIYF.